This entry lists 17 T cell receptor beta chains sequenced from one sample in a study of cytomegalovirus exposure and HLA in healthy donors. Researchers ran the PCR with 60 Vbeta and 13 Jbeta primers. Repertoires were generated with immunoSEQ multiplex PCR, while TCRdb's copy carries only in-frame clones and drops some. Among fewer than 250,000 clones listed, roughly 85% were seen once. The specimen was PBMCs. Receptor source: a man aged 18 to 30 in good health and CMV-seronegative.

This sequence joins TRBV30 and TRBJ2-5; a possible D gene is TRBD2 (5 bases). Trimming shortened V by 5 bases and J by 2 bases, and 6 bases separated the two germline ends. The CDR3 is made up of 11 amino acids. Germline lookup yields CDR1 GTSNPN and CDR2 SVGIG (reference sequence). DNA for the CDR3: TGTGCCTGGGGACTTCAAGAGACCCAGTACTTC. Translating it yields CAWGLQETQYF.

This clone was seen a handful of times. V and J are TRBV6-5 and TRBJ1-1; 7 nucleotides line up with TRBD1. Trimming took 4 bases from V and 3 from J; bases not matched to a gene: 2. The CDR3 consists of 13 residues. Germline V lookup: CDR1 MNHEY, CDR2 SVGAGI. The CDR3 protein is CASSSGQYTEAFF. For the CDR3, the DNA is TGTGCCAGCAGTTCGGGACAGTACACTGAAGCTTTCTTT.

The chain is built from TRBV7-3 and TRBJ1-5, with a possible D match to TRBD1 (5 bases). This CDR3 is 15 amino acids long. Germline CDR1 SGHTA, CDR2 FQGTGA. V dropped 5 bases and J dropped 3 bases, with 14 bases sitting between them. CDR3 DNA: TGTGCCAGCAGCGCCCAGGGAGGAAACAATCAGCCCCAGCATTTT. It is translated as CASSAQGGNNQPQHF.

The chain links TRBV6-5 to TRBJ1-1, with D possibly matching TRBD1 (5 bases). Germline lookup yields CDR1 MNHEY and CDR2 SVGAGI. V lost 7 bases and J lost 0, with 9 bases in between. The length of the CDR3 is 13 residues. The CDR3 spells CASIQGVNTEAFF. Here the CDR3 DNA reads TGTGCCAGCATTCAGGGTGTGAACACTGAAGCTTTCTTT.

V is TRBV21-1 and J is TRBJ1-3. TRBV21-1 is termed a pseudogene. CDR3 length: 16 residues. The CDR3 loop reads CASSKGSGEGGNTIYF. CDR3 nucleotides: TGTGCCAGCAGCAAAGGGTCAGGGGAGGGTGGAAACACCATATATTTT.

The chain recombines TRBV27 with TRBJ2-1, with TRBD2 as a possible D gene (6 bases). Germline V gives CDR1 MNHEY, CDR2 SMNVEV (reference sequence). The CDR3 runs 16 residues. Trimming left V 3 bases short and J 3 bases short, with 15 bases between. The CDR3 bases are TGTGCCAGCAGTTTTATGGGTAGCGGATTCTACAATGAGCAGTTCTTC. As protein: CASSFMGSGFYNEQFF.

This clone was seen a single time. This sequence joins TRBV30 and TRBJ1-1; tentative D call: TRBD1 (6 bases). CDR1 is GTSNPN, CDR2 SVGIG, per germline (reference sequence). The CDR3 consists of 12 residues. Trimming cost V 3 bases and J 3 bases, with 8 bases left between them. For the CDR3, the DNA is TGTGCCTGGAGCGCAGGGGACACTGAAGCTTTCTTT. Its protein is CAWSAGDTEAFF.

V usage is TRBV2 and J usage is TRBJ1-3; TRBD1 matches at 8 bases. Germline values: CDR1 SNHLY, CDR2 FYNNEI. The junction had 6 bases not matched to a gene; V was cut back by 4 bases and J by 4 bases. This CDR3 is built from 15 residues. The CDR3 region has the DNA TGTGCCAGCAGTGTGGCAGGGGGCTTCGGAAACACCATATATTTT. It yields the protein CASSVAGGFGNTIYF.

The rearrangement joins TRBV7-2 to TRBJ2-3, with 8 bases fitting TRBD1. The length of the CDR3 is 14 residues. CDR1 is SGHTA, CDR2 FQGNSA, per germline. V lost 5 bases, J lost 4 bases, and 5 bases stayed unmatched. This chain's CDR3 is CASSHDRGPDTQYF. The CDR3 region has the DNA TGTGCCAGCAGCCACGACAGGGGACCAGATACGCAGTATTTT. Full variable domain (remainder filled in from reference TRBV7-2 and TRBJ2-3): GAGVSQSPSNKVTEKGKDVELRCDPISGHTALYWYRQSLGQGLEFLIYFQGNSAPDKSGLPSDRFSAERTGGSVSTLTIQRTQQEDSAVYLCASSHDRGPDTQYFGPGTRLTVL.

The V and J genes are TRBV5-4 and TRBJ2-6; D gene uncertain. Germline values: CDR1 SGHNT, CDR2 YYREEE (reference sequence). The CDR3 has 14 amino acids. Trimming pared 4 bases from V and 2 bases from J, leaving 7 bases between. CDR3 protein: CASSDIAGANVLTF. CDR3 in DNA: TGTGCCAGCAGCGACATTGCTGGGGCCAACGTCCTGACTTTC.

CDR3: CASSEVAGDTDTQYF. The CDR3 nucleotides are TGTGCCAGCAGTGAGGTAGCGGGGGACACAGATACGCAGTATTTT. The V call is TRBV2, the J call TRBJ2-3; 9 positions agree with TRBD2. Trimming cost V 3 bases and J 2 bases; bases outside gene matches: 3. This CDR3 has 15 amino acids. Germline-derived CDR1 and CDR2 are SNHLY and FYNNEI.

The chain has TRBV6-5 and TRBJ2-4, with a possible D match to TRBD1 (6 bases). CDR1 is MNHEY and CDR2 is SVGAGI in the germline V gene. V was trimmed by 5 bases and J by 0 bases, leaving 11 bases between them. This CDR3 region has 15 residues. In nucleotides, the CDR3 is TGTGCCAGCAGTCCTACAGGGTTAGCCAAAAACATTCAGTACTTC. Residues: CASSPTGLAKNIQYF.

The CDR3 sequence: CASSLGGQATDTQYF. CDR3 DNA sequence: TGCGCCAGCAGCTTGGGGGGACAGGCCACAGATACGCAGTATTTT. The chain carries TRBV5-1 and TRBJ2-3; the match to TRBD1 covers 8 bases. CDR3 length: 15 residues. CDR1 is SGHRS and CDR2 is YFSETQ in the germline V gene. Losses at the gene ends were 0 bases for V and 2 bases for J; bases not matched to a gene: 2.

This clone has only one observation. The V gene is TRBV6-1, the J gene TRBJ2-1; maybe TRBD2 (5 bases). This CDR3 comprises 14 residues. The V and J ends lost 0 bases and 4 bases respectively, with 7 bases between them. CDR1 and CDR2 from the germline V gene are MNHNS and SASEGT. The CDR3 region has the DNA TGTGCCAGCAGTGAAGCCGGGGTATACAATGAGCAGTTCTTC. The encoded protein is CASSEAGVYNEQFF.

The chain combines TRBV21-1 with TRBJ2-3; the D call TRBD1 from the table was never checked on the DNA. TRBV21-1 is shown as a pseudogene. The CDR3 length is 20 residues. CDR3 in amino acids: CASSTHSSFLTPNGQGPQYF. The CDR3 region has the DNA TGTGCCAGCAGCACCCACTCCTCTTTTCTGACTCCAAACGGACAGGGTCCGCAGTATTTT.

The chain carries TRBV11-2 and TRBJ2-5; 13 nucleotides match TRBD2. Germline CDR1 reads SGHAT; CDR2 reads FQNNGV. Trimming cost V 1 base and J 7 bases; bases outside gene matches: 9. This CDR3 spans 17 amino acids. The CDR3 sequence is CASSLAGTSGVVGTQYF. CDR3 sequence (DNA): TGTGCCAGCAGCTTAGCTGGGACTAGCGGGGTGGTGGGGACCCAGTACTTC.

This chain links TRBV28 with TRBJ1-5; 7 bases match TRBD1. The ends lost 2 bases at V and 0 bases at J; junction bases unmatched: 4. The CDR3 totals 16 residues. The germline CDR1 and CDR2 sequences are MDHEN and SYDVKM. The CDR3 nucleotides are TGTGCCAGCAGTTTACCCGGGACAGCTAGCAATCAGCCCCAGCATTTT. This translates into CASSLPGTASNQPQHF.